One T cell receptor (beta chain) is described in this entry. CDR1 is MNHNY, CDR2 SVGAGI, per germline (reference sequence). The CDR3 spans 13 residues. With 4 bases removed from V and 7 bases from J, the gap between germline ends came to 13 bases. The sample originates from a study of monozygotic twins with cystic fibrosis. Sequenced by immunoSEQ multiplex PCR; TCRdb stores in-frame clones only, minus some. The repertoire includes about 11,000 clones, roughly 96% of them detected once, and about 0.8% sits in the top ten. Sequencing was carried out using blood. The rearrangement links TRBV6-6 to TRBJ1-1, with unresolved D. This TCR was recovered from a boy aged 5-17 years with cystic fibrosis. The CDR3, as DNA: TGTGCCAGCAGTTCAACAGACACCAATGAAGCTTTCTTT. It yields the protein CASSSTDTNEAFF.